The 19 T cell receptor beta chains given below trace back to one sample, sequenced in a study of cytomegalovirus exposure and HLA in healthy donors. PCR primers comprised 60 Vbeta and 13 Jbeta primers. TCRdb's copy holds only in-frame clones and misses some; the assay was immunoSEQ multiplex PCR. The data contain some 200,000 clones, approximately 83% of them singletons. Input material: PBMCs. The receptors here all came from a girl aged 5-17 years in good health and CMV-seronegative.

This clone was observed a few times. J is TRBJ1-4 and V is TRBV18; 11 positions agree with TRBD1. CDR1 is KGHSH, CDR2 LQKENI, per germline. The CDR3 contains 14 residues. Germline trimming cut 6 bases from V and 7 bases from J; bases unmatched to any gene: 4. CDR3 DNA: TGTGCCAGCTCCCCGGGACAGGGGGTTGAAAAACTGTTTTTT. Translation gives CASSPGQGVEKLFF.

This chain connects TRBV9 to TRBJ1-2, with a possible D match to TRBD1 (5 bases). Germline V gene lookup returns CDR1 SGDLS and CDR2 YYNGEE. Trimming took 5 bases from V and 8 from J, leaving 16 bases between them. This CDR3 comprises 13 residues. CDR3 residues: CASSSQVQYGYTF. The CDR3 region has the DNA TGTGCCAGCAGTTCACAGGTTCAGTACGGCTACACCTTC.

This rearrangement joins TRBV6-6 to TRBJ1-6; D perhaps matches TRBD1 (5 bases). Trimming shortened V by 7 bases and J by 10 bases, and 11 bases separated the two germline ends. The V gene's germline CDR1 is MNHNY and CDR2 SVGAGI (reference sequence). The CDR3 runs to 12 residues. The CDR3 nucleotides read TGTGCCAGCACTACAGGACCCTCACCCCTCCACTTT. Encoded protein: CASTTGPSPLHF.

This clone was counted a few times. V gene TRBV28 combines with J gene TRBJ2-5; TRBD1 matches 7 bases. Germline lookup yields CDR1 MDHEN and CDR2 SYDVKM. The junction had 12 bases not matched to a gene; V was cut back by 6 bases and J by 5 bases. There are 15 residues in the CDR3. The CDR3 sequence is CASSRDTGARETQYF. In DNA, the CDR3 is TGTGCCAGCAGCCGGGATACAGGGGCTCGGGAGACCCAGTACTTC.

V gene TRBV19 combines with J gene TRBJ2-7, with a tentative D call TRBD2 (5 bases). The germline V gene encodes CDR1 LNHDA and CDR2 SQIVND (reference sequence). V lost 5 bases and J lost 3, with 11 bases in between. The length of the CDR3 is 13 residues. The CDR3 DNA is TGTGCCAGTAGTCTCGGACTGAACTACGAGCAGTACTTC. It is translated as CASSLGLNYEQYF.

This clone has more than one count but fewer than ten. V gene TRBV6-5 combines with J gene TRBJ1-5; D not certain. The ends were cut back, 6 bases at V and 5 bases at J, with 14 bases in the middle. The CDR3 length is 14 residues. Germline-derived CDR1 and CDR2 are MNHEY and SVGAGI. The CDR3 loop reads CASSSYFIDQPQHF. CDR3 DNA sequence: TGTGCCAGCAGCTCATACTTCATTGATCAGCCCCAGCATTTT.

This rearrangement joins TRBV12-5 to TRBJ2-3; TRBD2 agrees at 8 bases. The CDR3 has 16 residues. Losses at the gene ends were 8 bases for V and 6 bases for J; bases not matched to a gene: 16. CDR1 and CDR2 (germline): LGHNT, FRNRAP. CDR3 sequence (DNA): TGTGCTAGTCAGGGACTCCGGGAGGGTCACGTGGATACGCAGTATTTT. This encodes CASQGLREGHVDTQYF.

In nucleotides, the CDR3 is TGTGCCAGCAGCTTGACCCCCCGGGACAGGGGGCTTTCAGATACGCAGTATTTT. Protein sequence: CASSLTPRDRGLSDTQYF. This chain joins TRBV11-1 and TRBJ2-3; 12 nucleotides align to TRBD1. The CDR3 spans 18 residues. The V and J ends lost 3 bases and 4 bases, in that order; junction bases with no gene match: 11. Germline V gene data show CDR1 as SGHAT and CDR2 as FQDESV (reference sequence).

CDR3 coding DNA: TGTGCCAGCATTCGCCCAGACAGGGACGGATCGGGCTACACCTTC. It specifies CASIRPDRDGSGYTF. The genes are TRBV5-6 and TRBJ1-2; 7 bases match TRBD1. In germline, CDR1 is SGHDT, CDR2 YYEEEE. Trimming cost V 6 bases and J 8 bases; bases outside gene matches: 16. The CDR3 sequence is 15 residues long.

This sequence joins TRBV12-2 and TRBJ1-6; the D call in the table, TRBD1, was not verified against the DNA. TRBV12-2 is classified as a pseudogene. This CDR3 has 16 residues. CDR3 coding DNA: TGTGCAAGTCGCTTTCAGACAGTCTCCTATAATTCACCCCTCCACTTT. Amino acid sequence: CASRFQTVSYNSPLHF.

The chain joins TRBV9 to TRBJ2-3; tentative D call: TRBD1 (6 bases). In germline, CDR1 is SGDLS, CDR2 YYNGEE. The CDR3 spans 15 residues. V lost 0 bases to trimming and J lost 2 bases, with 10 bases between them. This chain's CDR3 is CASSVGQGPTDTQYF. The CDR3 DNA follows: TGTGCCAGCAGCGTAGGCCAGGGGCCCACAGATACGCAGTATTTT.

This rearrangement joins TRBV19 to TRBJ1-1; D gene uncertain. This CDR3 has 14 amino acids. V was shortened by 3 bases and J by 1 base, with 9 bases between the two germline ends. Germline V gives CDR1 LNHDA, CDR2 SQIVND (reference sequence). The CDR3 loop is CASSMVRQNTEAFF. The CDR3 DNA reads TGTGCCAGTAGTATGGTCAGGCAGAACACTGAAGCTTTCTTT.

The V gene is TRBV6-1, the J gene TRBJ1-5, with TRBD1 as a possible D gene (6 bases). Germline-derived CDR1 and CDR2 are MNHNS and SASEGT. Trimming took 5 bases from V and 3 from J, leaving 11 bases between them. The CDR3 is 14 residues long. As DNA, the CDR3 is TGTGCCAGCAGTCCGGACAGTCCCAATCAGCCCCAGCATTTT. Translated: CASSPDSPNQPQHF.

The sample holds one count of this clone. The genes are TRBV6-5 and TRBJ2-3, with D unclear. Germline CDR1 MNHEY, CDR2 SVGAGI. The length of the CDR3 is 15 residues. The ends were cut back, 0 bases at V and 0 bases at J, with 7 bases in the middle. This chain's CDR3 is CASSYSATSTDTQYF. The DNA of the CDR3 is TGTGCCAGCAGTTACTCAGCGACTAGCACAGATACGCAGTATTTT.

The V call is TRBV6-1, the J call TRBJ2-1, with D unclear. V was clipped by 4 bases and J by 4 bases, with 17 bases between them. The CDR3 consists of 16 residues. CDR1 and CDR2 (germline): MNHNS, SASEGT. CDR3 region: CASSARLASSYNEQFF. The CDR3 bases are TGTGCCAGCAGTGCCAGGTTGGCTTCTTCGTACAATGAGCAGTTCTTC.

This chain connects TRBV7-3 to TRBJ2-5; 10 positions agree with TRBD2. The germline gives CDR1 SGHTA, CDR2 FQGTGA. Trimming at V came to 5 bases and at J to 1 base, leaving 4 bases not matched to a gene. This CDR3 has 15 residues. The CDR3 loop is CASSKRGGFQETQYF. Here the CDR3 DNA reads TGTGCCAGCAGCAAGCGGGGGGGATTCCAAGAGACCCAGTACTTC.

The V call is TRBV28, the J call TRBJ2-2; D is undetermined. Germline V gives CDR1 MDHEN, CDR2 SYDVKM. The V end lost 6 bases, the J end lost 1 base, and 12 bases lay between the germline ends. There are 15 residues in the CDR3. DNA of the CDR3: TGTGCCAGCAGCCTGGGCAGGATGAACACCGGGGAGCTGTTTTTT. Translating gives CASSLGRMNTGELFF.

The J gene is TRBJ2-1, the V gene TRBV7-8; 10 bases are shared with TRBD2. This CDR3 comprises 15 residues. Per the germline V gene, CDR1 is SGHVS and CDR2 is FQNEAQ. V trimming: 5 bases; J trimming: 7 bases; junction bases outside the gene matches: 8. Here the CDR3 DNA reads TGTGCCAGCAGCCAGACCTCTAGCGGGAGTAATGAGCAGTTCTTC. It encodes CASSQTSSGSNEQFF.

The V gene is TRBV4-3, the J gene TRBJ1-2; D remains ambiguous. V was clipped by 4 bases and J by 4 bases, with 22 bases between them. The germline V gene has CDR1 LGHNA and CDR2 YSLEER. The CDR3 runs 17 residues. The CDR3 DNA reads as TGCGCCAGCAGCCCCTATGTCGGGGAGGGCCCCCTCTATGGCTACACCTTC. Its translation is CASSPYVGEGPLYGYTF.